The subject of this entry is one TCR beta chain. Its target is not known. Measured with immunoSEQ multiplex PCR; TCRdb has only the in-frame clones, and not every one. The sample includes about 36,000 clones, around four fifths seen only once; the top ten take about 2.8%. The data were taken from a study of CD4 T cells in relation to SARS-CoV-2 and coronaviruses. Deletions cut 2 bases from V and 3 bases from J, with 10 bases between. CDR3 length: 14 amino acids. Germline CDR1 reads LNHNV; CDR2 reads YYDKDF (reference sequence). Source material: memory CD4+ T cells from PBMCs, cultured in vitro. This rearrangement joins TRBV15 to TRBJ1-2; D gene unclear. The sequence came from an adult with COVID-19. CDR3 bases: TGTGCCACCAGCAGATATACAGCCGACTATGGCTACACCTTC. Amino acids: CATSRYTADYGYTF.